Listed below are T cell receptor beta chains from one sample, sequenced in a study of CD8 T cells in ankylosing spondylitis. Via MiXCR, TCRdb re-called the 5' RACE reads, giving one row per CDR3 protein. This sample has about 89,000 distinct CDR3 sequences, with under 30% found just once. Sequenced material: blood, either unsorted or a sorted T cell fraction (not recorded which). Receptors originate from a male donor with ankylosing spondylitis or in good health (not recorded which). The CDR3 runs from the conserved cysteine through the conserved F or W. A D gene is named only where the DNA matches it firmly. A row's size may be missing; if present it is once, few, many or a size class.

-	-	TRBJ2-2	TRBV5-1	CASSLVPHSETTGELFF	TGCGCCAGCAGCTTGGTTCCCCACTCGGAAACCACCGGGGAGCTGTTTTTT
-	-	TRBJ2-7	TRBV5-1	CASSLAQTYSYEQYF	TGCGCCAGCAGCTTGGCTCAAACCTACTCCTACGAGCAGTACTTC
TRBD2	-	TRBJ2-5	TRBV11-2	CASSLELAGGRETQYF	TGTGCCAGCAGCTTAGAACTAGCGGGGGGGCGGGAGACCCAGTACTTC
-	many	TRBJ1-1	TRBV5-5	CASSPEAGTTEAFF	TGTGCCAGCAGTCCAGAGGCAGGGACCACTGAAGCTTTCTTT
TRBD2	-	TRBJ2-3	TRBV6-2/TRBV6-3	CASSLAVRTDTQYF	TGTGCCAGCAGTCTAGCGGTACGCACAGATACGCAGTATTTT
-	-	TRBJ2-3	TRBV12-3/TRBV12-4	CASSLVGSYLTDTQYF	TGTGCCAGCAGTTTAGTCGGCTCCTACCTCACAGATACGCAGTATTTT
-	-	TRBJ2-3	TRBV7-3	CASSYTPSGRDTQYF	TGTGCCAGCAGCTACACCCCCAGTGGTCGAGATACGCAGTATTTT
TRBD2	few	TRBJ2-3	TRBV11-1	CASSSLSGRATDTQYF	TGTGCCAGCAGCTCCTTAAGCGGGAGGGCCACAGATACGCAGTATTTT
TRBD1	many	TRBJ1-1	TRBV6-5	CASSYDRDRGEAFF	TGCGCCAGCAGTTACGACCGCGACAGGGGTGAAGCTTTCTTT
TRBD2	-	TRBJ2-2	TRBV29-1	CSVQKGLAGDWNTGELFF	TGCAGCGTTCAAAAAGGACTAGCGGGAGATTGGAACACCGGGGAGCTGTTTTTT
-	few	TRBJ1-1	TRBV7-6	CASSLSGSNRNTEAFF	TGTGCCAGCAGCTTATCGGGATCGAACAGGAACACTGAAGCTTTCTTT
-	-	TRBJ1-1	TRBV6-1	CASRRSPNTEAFF	TGTGCCAGCAGGCGCAGCCCGAACACTGAAGCTTTCTTT
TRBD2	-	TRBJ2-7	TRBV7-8	CASSPLRLAGGPVLPEQYF	TGTGCCAGCAGCCCATTGCGACTAGCGGGAGGGCCTGTCCTGCCCGAGCAGTACTTC
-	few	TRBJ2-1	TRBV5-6	CASSLDRDEQFF	TGTGCCAGCAGCTTGGATCGGGATGAGCAGTTCTTC
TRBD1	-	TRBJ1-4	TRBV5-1	CASSPTGADEKLFF	TGCGCCAGCAGCCCGACAGGGGCGGATGAAAAACTGTTTTTT
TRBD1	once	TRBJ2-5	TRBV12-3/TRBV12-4	CASRDRGQETQYF	TGTGCCAGCAGGGACAGGGGCCAAGAGACCCAGTACTTC